One sample yielded the 18 T cell receptor beta chains listed below, sequenced in a study of shared clonotypes between healthy human individuals. In the naive CD8 group, cells lacked CD45RO and were positively selected for CCR7, so terminally differentiated effector memory CD45RA+ cells were left out. The protocol was immunoSEQ multiplex PCR, while the TCRdb copy is restricted to in-frame clones and leaves out a portion. The sample carries about 820,000 clones, over 90% recorded once. Material for sequencing was naive CD8+ T cells sorted from blood. Source of these receptors: a man younger than 40 in good health.

The genes are TRBV28 and TRBJ2-3; 7 bases map to TRBD1. This CDR3 has 15 residues. Germline-derived CDR1 and CDR2 are MDHEN and SYDVKM. The V gene end was trimmed by 6 bases and the J gene end by 6 bases; junction bases not matched to a gene: 12. The CDR3 DNA reads TGTGCCAGCAGCCCCAGGACAGGTGTAGGCGATACGCAGTATTTT. Translating gives CASSPRTGVGDTQYF.

The chain recombines TRBV7-9 with TRBJ2-1; TRBD2 aligns across 11 bases. V was clipped by 3 bases and J by 6 bases; unmatched bases: 10. Germline assignment: CDR1 SEHNR and CDR2 FQNEAQ (reference sequence). The CDR3 contains 17 residues. In DNA form, the CDR3 reads TGTGCCAGCAGCTTCAGTTCTGGGCTAGCGGGAGGCAATGAGCAGTTCTTC. It specifies CASSFSSGLAGGNEQFF.

The CDR3 DNA reads TGTGCCAGCAGCTCGACAGGCACAGATACGCAGTATTTT. It yields the protein CASSSTGTDTQYF. This chain joins TRBV28 and TRBJ2-3, with D tentatively TRBD1 (5 bases). Germline V gene lookup returns CDR1 MDHEN and CDR2 SYDVKM. The CDR3 has 13 residues. Between the trimmed V and J ends, which lost 6 bases and 1 base, there was a span of 8 bases.

The chain links TRBV7-3 to TRBJ2-7, with D perhaps matching TRBD2 (5 bases). This CDR3 spans 14 amino acids. Germline V gene sequence: CDR1 SGHTA, CDR2 FQGTGA. Trimming took 5 bases from V and 0 from J, leaving 11 bases between them. The CDR3 nucleotides are TGTGCCAGCAGCGCCACTGGGAGCTCCTACGAGCAGTACTTC. The encoded protein is CASSATGSSYEQYF.

V and J are TRBV19 and TRBJ2-7; 13 bases match TRBD2. In germline, CDR1 is LNHDA, CDR2 SQIVND (reference sequence). Losses at the gene ends were 5 bases for V and 5 bases for J; bases not matched to a gene: 6. The CDR3 extends over 15 amino acids. The CDR3 DNA reads TGTGCCAGTAGTGCCTCCGGGACTAGCGGGGACGAGCAGTACTTC. Protein sequence: CASSASGTSGDEQYF.

The chain combines TRBV4-2 with TRBJ2-7, with D unresolved. This CDR3 contains 13 residues. CDR1 LGHNA and CDR2 YNFKEQ come from the germline V gene. The germline V and J ends were trimmed by 4 bases and 3 bases, with 10 bases remaining between them. The CDR3 loop is CASSPQVRYEQYF. The CDR3 region has the DNA TGTGCCAGCAGCCCCCAGGTCCGCTACGAGCAGTACTTC.

This clone was seen a single time. The genes are TRBV10-3 and TRBJ2-2; D tentatively reads TRBD1 or TRBD2 (5 bases each). This CDR3 has 17 residues. The germline V gene encodes CDR1 ENHRY and CDR2 SYGVKD. V shed 6 bases and J shed 0 bases, with 17 bases lying between them. The CDR3 spells CAISTLRDAANTGELFF. DNA for the CDR3: TGTGCCATCAGCACCCTAAGGGACGCGGCGAACACCGGGGAGCTGTTTTTT.

The chain couples TRBV16 to TRBJ1-2, with 8 positions matching TRBD1. The junction had 11 bases not matched to a gene; V was cut back by 3 bases and J by 2 bases. Per germline, CDR1 KGHSY and CDR2 FQNENV. CDR3 size: 17 residues. In DNA, the CDR3 is TGTGCCAGCAGCCACCAATACAGGGGGACAAACAACTATGGCTACACCTTC. Protein: CASSHQYRGTNNYGYTF.

The V gene is TRBV9, the J gene TRBJ2-7; perhaps D is TRBD1 or TRBD2 (5 bases each). The CDR3 is 15 residues long. Germline CDR1 reads SGDLS; CDR2 reads YYNGEE. V lost 4 bases and J 6 bases, leaving 20 bases between the germline ends. CDR3 sequence: CASSSEGRVASEQYF. For the CDR3, the DNA is TGTGCCAGCAGCTCCGAGGGCAGGGTCGCAAGCGAGCAGTACTTC.

The chain joins TRBV7-2 to TRBJ2-6, with TRBD2 matching over 7 bases. After removal of 2 bases from V and 0 bases from J, the junction contained 7 bases not matched to a gene. This CDR3 region has 18 residues. Germline CDR1 reads SGHTA; CDR2 reads FQGNSA. The CDR3 spells CASSLTPAGISGANVLTF. In DNA form, the CDR3 reads TGTGCCAGCAGCTTAACCCCAGCGGGGATCTCTGGGGCCAACGTCCTGACTTTC. Filled out from reference TRBV7-2 and TRBJ2-6, the complete variable domain reads GAGVSQSPSNKVTEKGKDVELRCDPISGHTALYWYRQSLGQGLEFLIYFQGNSAPDKSGLPSDRFSAERTGGSVSTLTIQRTQQEDSAVYLCASSLTPAGISGANVLTFGAGSRLTVL.

This clone was observed many times. The rearrangement uses TRBV29-1 and TRBJ2-5; 8 bases line up with TRBD2. This CDR3 spans 15 amino acids. The germline CDR1 and CDR2 sequences are SQVTM and ANQGSEA. Unmatched junction bases numbered 7, after V lost 2 bases and J lost 2 bases. CDR3 residues: CSVELSSGRQETQYF. The CDR3 DNA is TGCAGCGTTGAATTGTCTAGCGGGCGGCAAGAGACCCAGTACTTC.

On this clone: Other nucleotide sequences from this sample produce the same CDR3. This rearrangement joins TRBV27 to TRBJ2-5; D unresolved. V was trimmed by 2 bases and J by 5 bases, leaving 6 bases between them. CDR1 and CDR2 (germline): MNHEY, SMNVEV (reference sequence). The CDR3 is made up of 12 amino acids. The CDR3 here is CASSLSGETQYF. As DNA, the CDR3 is TGTGCCAGCAGTTTAAGTGGCGAGACCCAGTACTTC.

This clone was seen once. The chain carries TRBV19 and TRBJ2-1; either TRBD1 or TRBD2 may fit D (5 bases each). Trimming shortened V by 7 bases and J by 4 bases, and 17 bases separated the two germline ends. The CDR3 loop spans 15 amino acids. Germline CDR1 is LNHDA and CDR2 is SQIVND (reference sequence). CDR3 amino acids: CASTRGDGDYNEQFF. CDR3 DNA: TGTGCCAGTACCCGAGGGGATGGGGATTACAATGAGCAGTTCTTC. Based on the CDR3 plus reference TRBV19 and TRBJ2-1, the full variable domain is DGGITQSPKYLFRKEGQNVTLSCEQNLNHDAMYWYRQDPGQGLRLIYYSQIVNDFQKGDIAEGYSVSREKKESFPLTVTSAQKNPTAFYLCASTRGDGDYNEQFFGPGTRLTVL.

This chain connects TRBV11-2 to TRBJ2-2; weak D call: TRBD1 (6 bases). V gave up 6 bases and J gave up 2 bases, with 22 bases separating them. The CDR3 is made up of 18 amino acids. Germline-derived CDR1 and CDR2 are SGHAT and FQNNGV. The DNA for the CDR3 is TGTGCCAGCAGGCCTTGGGACACGGTGGCCCCTAACACCGGGGAGCTGTTTTTT. Its translation is CASRPWDTVAPNTGELFF.

This rearrangement joins TRBV7-2 to TRBJ1-4, with unresolved D. Germline CDR1 SGHTA, CDR2 FQGNSA. The CDR3 covers 13 residues. With 5 bases removed from V and 5 bases from J, the gap between germline ends came to 9 bases. DNA for the CDR3: TGTGCCAGCAGCCAGTTTTTGAATGAAAAACTGTTTTTT. This translates into CASSQFLNEKLFF. Full variable domain (outside the CDR3, taken from reference TRBV7-2 and TRBJ1-4): GAGVSQSPSNKVTEKGKDVELRCDPISGHTALYWYRQSLGQGLEFLIYFQGNSAPDKSGLPSDRFSAERTGGSVSTLTIQRTQQEDSAVYLCASSQFLNEKLFFGSGTQLSVL.

The chain couples TRBV21-1 to TRBJ1-1. TRBV21-1 is assigned pseudogene status. The CDR3 runs to 16 residues. The CDR3 loop is CASSKALRGENTEAFF. In DNA, the CDR3 is TGTGCCAGCAGCAAAGCGCTCCGGGGCGAGAACACTGAAGCTTTCTTT.

The rearrangement uses TRBV11-2 and TRBJ2-7; D may be TRBD1 (6 bases). CDR1 is SGHAT, CDR2 FQNNGV, per germline. The germline V and J ends were trimmed by 0 bases and 2 bases, with 11 bases remaining between them. The CDR3 is made up of 15 amino acids. CDR3 region: CASSLEDREPYEQYF. The CDR3 nucleotides read TGTGCCAGCAGCTTAGAGGACAGAGAACCCTACGAGCAGTACTTC.

This chain's CDR3 is CASSRTSEPSGEEQYF. Here the CDR3 DNA reads TGTGCCAGCAGTCGTACGTCGGAGCCCTCGGGAGAGGAGCAGTACTTC. This chain connects TRBV27 to TRBJ2-7; D perhaps matches TRBD2 (6 bases). The CDR3 runs to 16 residues. V dropped 5 bases and J dropped 7 bases, with 24 bases sitting between them. Germline-derived CDR1 and CDR2 are MNHEY and SMNVEV (reference sequence).